This TCR beta chain was retrieved from a study of vaccination effects on CD4 cells after COVID-19. Study results and caveats: There was marked clonal contraction among infection- and vaccine-induced clones late after vaccination.

V was clipped by 0 bases and J by 7 bases, with 16 bases between them. Germline CDR1 is LGHNA and CDR2 is YSLEER. CDR3 length: 16 residues. After less than 11 days in culture, the CD4+ T cells were isolated. A half-volume exchange with IL-2 medium occurred on days 3 and 7. Comment on this clone: Its antigen remains unidentified.

TCRdb's table, derived via immunoSEQ multiplex PCR, lists solely in-frame clones and lacks some. The profile shows about 46,000 clones, about 70% of them singletons. The chain is built from TRBV4-3 and TRBJ2-1, with D perhaps matching TRBD2 (5 bases). The TCR comes from a human donor who had a prior SARS-CoV-2 infection. Sequenced material: CD4+ T cells from PBMCs cultured without peptide, taken before COVID-19 vaccination. For the CDR3, the DNA is TGCGCCAGCAGCCAAGAGAGGGCTGTTAACGCGAATGAGCAGTTCTTC. Protein sequence: CASSQERAVNANEQFF.